This T cell receptor (beta chain) stems from a study of blood T cell repertoires in COVID-19. From germline, CDR1 is ENHRY and CDR2 SYGVKD. The junction had 8 bases not matched to a gene; V was cut back by 6 bases and J by 1 base. The CDR3 is 15 residues long. Original handling: Counts of nucleated cells, estimated from reference gene primer amplification, were obtained. The data were produced by immunoSEQ multiplex PCR, yet TCRdb's version contains in-frame clones alone and is incomplete. The V and J calls and clone size were taken over from that table, and D and trimming were inferred from the DNA. The data contain a few hundred thousand clones, roughly 89% of them singletons.

Sequenced: peripheral blood. The receptor was derived from a woman in her thirties or forties who had recovered from COVID-19. The rearrangement joins TRBV10-3 to TRBJ1-2; 7 bases align to TRBD1. CDR3 sequence (DNA): TGTGCCATCAGAAAAACCGGGACAGATAACTATGGCTACACCTTC. This translates into CAIRKTGTDNYGYTF.